Below are 18 T cell receptor beta chains sequenced from a single sample in a study of T cell repertoires in cytomegalovirus infection. TCRdb re-analysed the reads in MiXCR, keeping a single row per CDR3 protein. The table records around 450,000 distinct CDR3 sequences, about 33% of them present only once. The specimen sequenced was PBMCs. The receptors originated from a human donor in good health (CMV status not recorded). Some clones in this sample may be carry-over from other donors' samples.

This clonotype has a handful of counts. The rearrangement links TRBV5-6 to TRBJ1-3, with D unresolved. The CDR3 spans 17 residues. The ends were cut back, 0 bases at V and 0 bases at J, with 13 bases in the middle. Germline CDR1 SGHDT, CDR2 YYEEEE. CDR3 amino acids: CASSLGGGWPSGNTIYF. CDR3 bases: TGTGCCAGCAGCTTGGGTGGAGGGTGGCCCTCTGGAAACACCATATATTTT.

The sample holds many counts of this clonotype. The genes are TRBV2 and TRBJ2-5; 11 bases are shared with TRBD1. The CDR3 runs to 15 residues. V was clipped by 6 bases and J by 1 base; unmatched bases: 4. The germline gives CDR1 SNHLY, CDR2 FYNNEI. The CDR3 loop is CASRAGTGGQETQYF. DNA of the CDR3: TGTGCCAGCAGGGCTGGGACAGGGGGCCAAGAGACCCAGTACTTC. The complete variable domain, with remaining parts taken from reference TRBV2 and TRBJ2-5, reads EPEVTQTPSHQVTQMGQEVILRCVPISNHLYFYWYRQILGQKVEFLVSFYNNEISEKSEIFDDQFSVERPDGSNFTLKIRSTKLEDSAMYFCASRAGTGGQETQYFGPGTRLLVL.

About this clonotype itself: The junction does not match germline at one end; this may be a read error. CDR3 loop: CASSLDRDNQPKHF. In DNA form, the CDR3 reads TGTGCCAGCAGCTTAGACAGGGACAATCAGCCCAAGCATTTT. The chain carries TRBV7-9 and TRBJ1-5; perhaps TRBD1 as D (6 bases). This CDR3 comprises 14 residues. CDR1 and CDR2 from the germline V gene are SEHNR and FQNEAQ (reference sequence). Drawing the rest from reference TRBV7-9 and TRBJ1-5, the complete variable domain is DTGVSQNPRHKITKRGQNVTFRCDPISEHNRLYWYRQTLGQGPEFLTYFQNEAQLEKSRLLSDRFSAERPKGSFSTLEIQRTEQGDSAMYLCASSLDRDNQPKHFGDGTRLSIL.

The chain joins TRBV27 to TRBJ2-6; 7 nucleotides match TRBD1. Trimming cost V 5 bases and J 0 bases; bases outside gene matches: 16. The CDR3 has 20 residues. Germline V lookup: CDR1 MNHEY, CDR2 SMNVEV (reference sequence). The CDR3 reads CASSPRVYRGVISGANVLTF. For the CDR3, the DNA is TGTGCCAGCAGTCCGAGGGTGTACAGGGGCGTGATCTCTGGGGCCAACGTCCTGACTTTC.

This clonotype was seen a handful of times. A read error may be the cause here, since a much bigger clone is one base away. The chain joins TRBV4-2 to TRBJ1-6; TRBD1 might be the D (5 bases). Germline CDR1 LGHNA, CDR2 YNFKEQ. The V end lost 4 bases, the J end lost 7 bases, and 8 bases lay between the germline ends. The CDR3 totals 13 residues. CDR3 residues: CASSPGTNSPLHF. In nucleotides, the CDR3 is TGTGCCAGCAGCCCCGGGACGAATTCACCCCTCCACTTT.

The chain joins TRBV18 to TRBJ1-1; no definite D call. This CDR3 spans 17 amino acids. Trimming took off 3 bases at V and 3 bases at J, with 20 bases between the two ends. The germline V gene encodes CDR1 KGHSH and CDR2 LQKENI. CDR3 DNA: TGTGCCAGCTCACCCCTACACCGCCCGGGTTCTGACACTGAAGCTTTCTTT. It encodes CASSPLHRPGSDTEAFF.

There are a few counts of this clonotype. The chain links TRBV12-3 or TRBV12-4 to TRBJ1-5, with D perhaps matching TRBD1 (6 bases). The V gene lost 6 bases and the J gene lost 3 bases, with 12 bases spanning the gap. CDR3 length: 14 amino acids. CDR3 in DNA: TGTGCCAGCAGCCCAGGGGACTACAATCAGCCCCAGCATTTT. Translating it yields CASSPGDYNQPQHF.

This clonotype was counted only a few times. The V gene is TRBV24-1, the J gene TRBJ2-5; 9 bases map to TRBD2. Germline CDR1 is KGHDR and CDR2 is SFDVKD. Trimming removed 3 bases from V and 4 bases from J; junction bases left unmatched: 5. CDR3 length equals 15 residues. CDR3: CATSDPLAGSETQYF. CDR3 sequence (DNA): TGTGCCACCAGTGATCCGCTAGCGGGGTCAGAGACCCAGTACTTC.

V usage is TRBV6-5 and J usage is TRBJ2-3, with D uncertain. From germline, CDR1 is MNHEY and CDR2 SVGAGI. V dropped 0 bases and J dropped 0 bases, with 1 base sitting between them. This CDR3 is 13 amino acids long. CDR3 loop: CASSYSSTDTQYF. CDR3 sequence (DNA): TGTGCCAGCAGTTACTCTAGCACAGATACGCAGTATTTT.

This clonotype occurred a few times. The chain recombines TRBV28 with TRBJ1-1, with D hard to call. CDR3 length equals 13 residues. The V end lost 6 bases, the J end lost 1 base, and 9 bases lay between the germline ends. CDR1 and CDR2 from the germline V gene are MDHEN and SYDVKM. CDR3 protein: CASRLPWNTEAFF. The CDR3, as DNA: TGTGCCAGCAGACTCCCTTGGAACACTGAAGCTTTCTTT.

The rearrangement links TRBV4-2 to TRBJ2-7, with D maybe TRBD2 (5 bases). CDR3 length equals 13 residues. V lost 6 bases and J lost 3, with 12 bases in between. The germline V gene encodes CDR1 LGHNA and CDR2 YNFKEQ. CDR3: CASRGREDYEQYF. The CDR3 coding sequence is TGTGCCAGCAGAGGACGGGAAGACTACGAGCAGTACTTC.

In its sample, this clonotype was seen a few times. This chain joins TRBV12-3 or TRBV12-4 and TRBJ2-5, with TRBD1 as a possible D gene (5 bases). The CDR3 runs 12 residues. V was trimmed by 8 bases and J by 5 bases, leaving 12 bases between them. CDR3 amino acids: CASVRPGETQYF. The DNA of the CDR3 is TGTGCCAGCGTAAGACCAGGGGAGACCCAGTACTTC.

This clonotype was counted at least ten times. One end of the junction fails to match germline, which may point to a read error. The chain uses TRBV12-3 or TRBV12-4 and TRBJ1-2; D uncertain. The CDR3 totals 13 residues. CDR3 sequence: CASSLGGSYGYTF. The DNA of the CDR3 is TGTGCCAGCAGCTTAGGTGGTAGCTATGGCTACACCTTC.

This clonotype was seen ten or more times. The chain has TRBV7-6 and TRBJ2-7, with unresolved D. The CDR3 loop spans 12 amino acids. Per the germline V gene, CDR1 is SGHVS and CDR2 is FNYEAQ. The V and J ends lost 1 base and 6 bases respectively, with 7 bases between them. The CDR3, as DNA: TGTGCCAGCAGCTTAGACCTCGGCGAGCAGTACTTC. Encoded protein: CASSLDLGEQYF.

The CDR3 DNA is TGTGCCAGCAGCTTAAGTTCGACAGGGTCCGAAAAACTGTTTTTT. Translated, it gives CASSLSSTGSEKLFF. The chain carries TRBV7-9 and TRBJ1-4; 7 bases map to TRBD1. Germline V gene data show CDR1 as SEHNR and CDR2 as FQNEAQ (reference sequence). Losses at the gene ends were 2 bases for V and 8 bases for J; bases not matched to a gene: 8. CDR3 size: 15 residues.

The sample holds one count of this clonotype. Just one base apart from a much larger clone, this may be a read error. The chain couples TRBV7-3 to TRBJ2-3; D not resolved. The CDR3 loop spans 14 amino acids. The germline V gene has CDR1 SGHTA and CDR2 FQGTGA. CDR3 region: CASSTDTLTETQYF. As DNA, the CDR3 is TGTGCCAGCAGCACTGACACCTTAACAGAGACGCAGTATTTT.

The CDR3 spells CAGTQGTTNEKLFF. CDR3 DNA: TGTGCCGGCACACAGGGGACAACTAATGAAAAACTGTTTTTT. The J gene is TRBJ1-4, the V gene TRBV2; 7 nucleotides align to TRBD1. The germline gives CDR1 SNHLY, CDR2 FYNNEI. V gave up 11 bases and J gave up 0 bases; unmatched junction bases: 6. CDR3 length: 14 amino acids. Complete variable domain (other parts from reference TRBV2 and TRBJ1-4): EPEVTQTPSHQVTQMGQEVILRCVPISNHLYFYWYRQILGQKVEFLVSFYNNEISEKSEIFDDQFSVERPDGSNFTLKIRSTKLEDSAMYFCAGTQGTTNEKLFFGSGTQLSVL.

This clonotype has only a few counts. The J gene is TRBJ1-2, the V gene TRBV11-1; D remains unclear. V was clipped by 5 bases and J by 2 bases, with 9 bases between them. The CDR3 covers 13 residues. Germline V lookup: CDR1 SGHAT, CDR2 FQDESV (reference sequence). The chain's CDR3 is CASSPSANYGYTF. Here the CDR3 DNA reads TGTGCCAGCAGCCCGTCGGCGAACTATGGCTACACCTTC. Combining the CDR3 with reference TRBV11-1 and TRBJ1-2 gives the whole variable domain EAEVAQSPRYKITEKSQAVAFWCDPISGHATLYWYRQILGQGPELLVQFQDESVVDDSQLPKDRFSAERLKGVDSTLKIQPAELGDSAMYLCASSPSANYGYTFGSGTRLTVV.